This T cell receptor beta chain is from a study of T cells in Graves' hyperthyroidism and ophthalmopathy. Study as a whole: Peripheral blood was obtained at initial diagnosis, preceding any treatment.

Amplification of TCR beta CDR3 regions was performed using RNA transcripts as template. The TCR CDR3 first-round RT-PCR relied on the HTBI primer set. TCRdb redid the calling of the multiplex PCR reads with MiXCR, one entry per CDR3 protein. The table shows fewer than 650,000 distinct CDR3 sequences, with 13% to 15% occurring only once. This clonotype was seen ten or more times. Graves' hyperthyroidism without ophthalmopathy progression within 18 months was termed stable. Not enrolled were patients with uncontrolled infection, other autoimmune disease, pregnancy or lactation. V was clipped by 3 bases and J by 5 bases, with 11 bases between them. CDR3 length: 14 residues.

Sequences were obtained from blood. The gene calls are TRBV12-3 or TRBV12-4 and TRBJ2-1; D is perhaps TRBD2 (6 bases). The receptor comes from a woman in her thirties or forties with Graves' hyperthyroidism. CDR3 sequence (DNA): TGTGCCAGCAGTTTGGTAGGGGAGGACAATGAGCAGTTCTTC. It translates to CASSLVGEDNEQFF.